This T cell receptor beta chain emerged from a study of identical twins (dated by TCRdb to about 2016). About the investigation overall: The study deep-sequenced TCR alpha and beta repertoires from monozygotic twins, unrelated adults of various ages and cord blood to test whether fetal clonotypes persist. Replicate twin experiments were performed at different times using different library preparation protocols to rule out contamination. Overall results and qualifications from the work: Conclusions relied on cross-sectional statistical analysis, since the same donors could not be followed over many years. In beta out-of-frame sequences, excess twin sharing was weaker, because having fewer shared sequences lowered the signal-to-noise ratio. Abundant cord blood beta clonotypes had fewer insertions, young adult naive repertoires showed a similar but weaker trend, and memory repertoires showed no such trend. Compared with coincidental sharing between unrelated individuals, an excess of low generation-probability sequences was observed among out-of-frame TCR alpha sequences shared between twins. Out-of-frame TCR alpha sharing in monozygotic twins was systematically underestimated by recombination models, whereas sharing between unrelated individuals was in agreement with the recombination models. Zero-insertion analyses could be partly confounded by invariant T cells such as MAIT and iNKT, although diverse VJ usage argued against such confounding for most clonotypes.

Every donor was a healthy Caucasian. The twin cohort comprised three pairs of female monozygotic twins, all aged about 18 to 30 years. Positive isolation kits from Invitrogen were used to isolate the CD4+ and CD8+ T cell populations. The CDR3 runs 14 residues from the cysteine to the phenylalanine. The read is trimmed to its CDR3 DNA, 42 bases read in frame from base 1. V is pruned by 5 bases and J by 8 bases, leaving 8 bases of the junction without a gene match. Sequences MGHRA (CDR1) and YSYEKL (CDR2) are obtained from the germline V gene. Library creation used 5' RACE. The instrument was an Illumina HiSeq 2000. Template switching introduced a universal primer binding site; the final cDNA contained a unique molecular identifier, enabling accurate counting of TCR cDNA molecules. Specific primers in the conserved constant-segment region were used to synthesize first-strand cDNA for TCR alpha and beta chains. To control for contamination, every cDNA library was double barcoded, receiving both a SMART-Mk sample barcode and Illumina barcodes. TruSeq adapter sequences, together with Illumina sample barcodes, were added in two successive PCR steps. Sequencing of the TCR alpha and beta cDNA libraries was done on the Illumina HiSeq platform using custom primers. As for the original processing: MiGEC was used to process raw reads and extract unique molecular identifiers, and MiXCR was used to find CDR3 positions. For each individual, recombination models were inferred using an EM algorithm with the repgenHMM and IGoR tools. The analysis of shared clonotypes was done with the tcR package in R, with sharing normalized by the product of cloneset sizes. To study raw recombination free of thymic and clonal selection effects, out-of-frame nonproductive sequences were analyzed. TCRdb reworked the public reads: Q25 trimming with fastp, MiXCR clone assembly, productive beta chains retained. Identical CDR3 proteins give one entry, which carries the most common genes and DNA. TCRdb, not the authors, supplied the V and J calls. The sample table records about 530,000 distinct CDR3 sequences; 13% to 15% of these occur just once. About 0.4% of the sample is in the top ten clones.

Points on this clonotype: Its antigen remains undetermined. Base qualities are not recorded, but no much larger clone differs from it by a single base.

In addition, the sample was reused for a study of yellow fever vaccine responses in identical twins. As that second paper reports: According to the authors, the vaccine-induced T cell response in identical twins seemed to be partly convergent and partly specific to each individual. Focusing on identical twins, the study followed the T cell clones that responded to the vaccine, and did so with precision.

The specimen was CD4+ T cells sorted from blood. This TCR was recovered from a woman younger than 30 in good health. The sequence is built from TRBV4-1 and TRBJ2-1, and 8 junction bases match TRBD1. The CDR3 here reads CASSTRTGNYEQFF. Read as DNA, the sequence is TGCGCCAGCAGCACCCGGACAGGGAACTATGAGCAGTTCTTC.